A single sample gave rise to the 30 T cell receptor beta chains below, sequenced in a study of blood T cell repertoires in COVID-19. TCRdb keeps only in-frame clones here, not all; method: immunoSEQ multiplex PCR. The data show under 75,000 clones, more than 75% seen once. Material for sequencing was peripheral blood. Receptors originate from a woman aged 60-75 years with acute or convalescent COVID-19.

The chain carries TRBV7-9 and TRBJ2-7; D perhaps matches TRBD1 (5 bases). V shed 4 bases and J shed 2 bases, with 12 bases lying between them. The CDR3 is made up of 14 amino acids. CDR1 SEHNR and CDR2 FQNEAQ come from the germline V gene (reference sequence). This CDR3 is CASSSTEGAYEQYF. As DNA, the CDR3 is TGTGCCAGCAGCTCCACCGAAGGGGCCTACGAGCAGTACTTC.

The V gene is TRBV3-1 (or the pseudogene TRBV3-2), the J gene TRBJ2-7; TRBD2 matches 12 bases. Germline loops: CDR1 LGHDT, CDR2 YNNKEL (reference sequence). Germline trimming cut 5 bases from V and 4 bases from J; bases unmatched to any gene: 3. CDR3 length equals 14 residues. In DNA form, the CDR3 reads TGTGCCAGCAGCGGACTAGCGGGGACGTACGAGCAGTACTTC. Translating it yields CASSGLAGTYEQYF.

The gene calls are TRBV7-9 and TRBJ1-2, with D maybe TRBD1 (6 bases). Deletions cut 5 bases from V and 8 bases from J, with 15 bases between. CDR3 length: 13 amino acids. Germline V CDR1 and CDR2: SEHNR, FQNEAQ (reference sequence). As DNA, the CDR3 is TGTGCCAGCAGCAAAGATGGCAGGGGCGGCTACACCTTC. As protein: CASSKDGRGGYTF.

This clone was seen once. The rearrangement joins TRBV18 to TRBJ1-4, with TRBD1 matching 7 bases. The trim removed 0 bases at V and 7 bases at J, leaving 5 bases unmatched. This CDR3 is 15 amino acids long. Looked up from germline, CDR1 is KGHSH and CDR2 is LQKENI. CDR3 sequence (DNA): TGTGCCAGCTCACCACCGACAGGGAGGAGTGAAAAACTGTTTTTT. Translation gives CASSPPTGRSEKLFF.

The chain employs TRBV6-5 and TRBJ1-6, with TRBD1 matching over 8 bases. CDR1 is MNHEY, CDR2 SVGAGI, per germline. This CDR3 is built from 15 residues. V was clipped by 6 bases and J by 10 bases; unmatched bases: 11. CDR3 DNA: TGTGCCAGCAGCTTTTCGACAGGGGTACTGTCACCCCTCCACTTT. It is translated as CASSFSTGVLSPLHF.

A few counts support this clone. The CDR3 spells CASSPPGGGGLTGELFF. The CDR3 nucleotides are TGTGCCAGCAGTCCTCCCGGTGGCGGGGGGTTGACCGGGGAGCTGTTTTTT. The chain is built from TRBV28 and TRBJ2-2; 8 nucleotides align to TRBD2. This CDR3 comprises 17 residues. V shed 5 bases and J 5 bases; nucleotides not matched to a gene: 13. Germline V gene data show CDR1 as MDHEN and CDR2 as SYDVKM. Using reference TRBV28 and TRBJ2-2 for the parts outside the CDR3, the full variable domain is DVKVTQSSRYLVKRTGEKVFLECVQDMDHENMFWYRQDPGLGLRLIYFSYDVKMKEKGDIPEGYSVSREKKERFSLILESASTNQTSMYLCASSPPGGGGLTGELFFGEGSRLTVL.

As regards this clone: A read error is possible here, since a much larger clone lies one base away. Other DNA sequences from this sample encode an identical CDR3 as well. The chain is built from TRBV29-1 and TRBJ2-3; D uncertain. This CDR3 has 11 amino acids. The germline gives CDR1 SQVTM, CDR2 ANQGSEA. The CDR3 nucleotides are TGCAGCGTATCAATGTCAGATACGCAATATTTT. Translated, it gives CSVSMSDTQYF.

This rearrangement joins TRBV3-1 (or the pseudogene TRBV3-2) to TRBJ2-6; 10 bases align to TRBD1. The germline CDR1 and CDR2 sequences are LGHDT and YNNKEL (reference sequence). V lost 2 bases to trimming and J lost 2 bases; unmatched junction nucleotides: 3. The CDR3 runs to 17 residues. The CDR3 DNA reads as TGTGCCAGCAGCCAACGGACAGGGGGGACTGGGGCCAACGTCCTGACTTTC. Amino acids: CASSQRTGGTGANVLTF.

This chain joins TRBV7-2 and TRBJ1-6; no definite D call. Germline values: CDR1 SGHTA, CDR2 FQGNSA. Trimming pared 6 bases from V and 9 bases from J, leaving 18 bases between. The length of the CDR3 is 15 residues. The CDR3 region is CASRARLAVGSPLHF. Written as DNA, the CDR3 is TGTGCCAGCAGGGCCAGACTCGCAGTAGGTTCACCCCTCCACTTT.

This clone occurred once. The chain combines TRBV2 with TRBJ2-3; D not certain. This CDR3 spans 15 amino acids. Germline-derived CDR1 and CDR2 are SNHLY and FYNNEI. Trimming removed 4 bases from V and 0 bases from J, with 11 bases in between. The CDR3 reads CASSGVATSTDTQYF. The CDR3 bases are TGTGCCAGCAGTGGCGTAGCTACTAGCACAGATACGCAGTATTTT.

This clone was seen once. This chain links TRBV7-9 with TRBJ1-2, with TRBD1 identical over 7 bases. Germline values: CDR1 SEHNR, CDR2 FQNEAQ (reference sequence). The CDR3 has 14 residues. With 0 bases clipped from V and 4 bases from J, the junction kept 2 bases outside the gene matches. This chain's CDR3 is CASSLADRVYGYTF. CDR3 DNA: TGTGCCAGCAGCTTAGCCGACAGGGTCTATGGCTACACCTTC.

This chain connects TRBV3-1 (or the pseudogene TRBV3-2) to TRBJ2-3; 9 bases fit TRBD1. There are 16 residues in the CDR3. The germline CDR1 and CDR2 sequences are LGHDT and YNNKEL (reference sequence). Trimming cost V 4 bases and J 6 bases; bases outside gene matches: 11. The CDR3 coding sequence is TGTGCCAGCAGCCGGGAGGGGGACAGGGTAGGGGATACGCAGTATTTT. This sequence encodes CASSREGDRVGDTQYF.

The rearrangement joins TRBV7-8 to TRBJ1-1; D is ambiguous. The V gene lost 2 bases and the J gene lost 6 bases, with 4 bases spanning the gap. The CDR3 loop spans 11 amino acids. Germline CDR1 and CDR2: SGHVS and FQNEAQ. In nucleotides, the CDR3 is TGTGCCAGCAGCTTAAACTCTGAAGCTTTCTTT. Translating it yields CASSLNSEAFF. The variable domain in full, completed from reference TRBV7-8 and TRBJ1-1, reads GAGVSQSPRYKVAKRGQDVALRCDPISGHVSLFWYQQALGQGPEFLTYFQNEAQLDKSGLPSDRFFAERPEGSVSTLKIQRTQQEDSAVYLCASSLNSEAFFGQGTRLTVV.

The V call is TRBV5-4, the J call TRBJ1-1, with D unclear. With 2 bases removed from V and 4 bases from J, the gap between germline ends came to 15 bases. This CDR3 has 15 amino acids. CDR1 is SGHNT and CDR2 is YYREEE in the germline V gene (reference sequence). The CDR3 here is CASSFGGGRGTEAFF. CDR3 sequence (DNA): TGTGCCAGCAGCTTCGGTGGAGGGCGGGGCACTGAAGCTTTCTTT.

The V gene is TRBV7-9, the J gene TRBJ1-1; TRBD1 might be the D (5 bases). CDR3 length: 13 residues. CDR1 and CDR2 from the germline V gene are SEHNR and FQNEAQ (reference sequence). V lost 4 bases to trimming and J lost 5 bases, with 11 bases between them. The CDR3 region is CASSYSGYTEAFF. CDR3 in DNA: TGTGCCAGCAGCTATTCAGGGTATACTGAAGCTTTCTTT.

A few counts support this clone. In DNA, the CDR3 is TGTGCCAGCAGCCCGCGGGTAGGGGGAGGCTACACCTTC. This encodes CASSPRVGGGYTF. J is TRBJ1-2 and V is TRBV5-6; perhaps TRBD1 as D (6 bases). The CDR3 runs 13 residues. V lost 4 bases and J lost 8, with 15 bases in between. Germline V gives CDR1 SGHDT, CDR2 YYEEEE.

The chain's CDR3 is CASSELSSGGPGETQYF. Written as DNA, the CDR3 is TGTGCCAGCAGTGAACTGTCTAGCGGGGGGCCAGGGGAGACCCAGTACTTC. V and J are TRBV2 and TRBJ2-5, with 11 bases lining up with TRBD2. Unmatched junction bases numbered 10, after V lost 2 bases and J lost 5 bases. CDR1 and CDR2 from the germline V gene are SNHLY and FYNNEI. The CDR3 runs 17 residues.

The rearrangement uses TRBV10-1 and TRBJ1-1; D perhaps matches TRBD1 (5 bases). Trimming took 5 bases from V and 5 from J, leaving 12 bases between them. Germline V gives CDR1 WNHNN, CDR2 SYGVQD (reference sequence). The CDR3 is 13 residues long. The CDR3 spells CASSYGGETEAFF. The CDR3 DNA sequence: TGCGCCAGCAGTTACGGGGGAGAGACTGAAGCTTTCTTT.

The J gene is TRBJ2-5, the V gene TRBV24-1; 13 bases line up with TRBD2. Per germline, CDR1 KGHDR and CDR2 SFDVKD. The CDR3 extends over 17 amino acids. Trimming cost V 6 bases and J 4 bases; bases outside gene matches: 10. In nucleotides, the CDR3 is TGTGCCACCAGTTCCGGACTAGCGGGGGCTTTACGAGAGACCCAGTACTTC. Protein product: CATSSGLAGALRETQYF.

The CDR3 coding sequence is TGTGCCAGCAGCCAGACCCGACTTGCAGATACGCAGTATTTT. Translation: CASSQTRLADTQYF. V and J are TRBV7-2 and TRBJ2-3, with no clear D. From germline, CDR1 is SGHTA and CDR2 FQGNSA. V dropped 5 bases and J dropped 4 bases, with 13 bases sitting between them. The CDR3 totals 14 residues.

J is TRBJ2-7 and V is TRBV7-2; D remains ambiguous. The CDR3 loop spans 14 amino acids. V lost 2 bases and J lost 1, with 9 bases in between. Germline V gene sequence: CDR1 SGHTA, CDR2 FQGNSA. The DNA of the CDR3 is TGTGCCAGCAGCTTAATAGCCCCATCCTACGAGCAGTACTTC. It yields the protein CASSLIAPSYEQYF.

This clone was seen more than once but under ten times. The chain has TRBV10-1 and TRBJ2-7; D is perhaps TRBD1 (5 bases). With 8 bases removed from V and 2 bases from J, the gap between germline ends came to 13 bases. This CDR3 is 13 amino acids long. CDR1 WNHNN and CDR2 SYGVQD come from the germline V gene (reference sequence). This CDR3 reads CASGQGNTYEQYF. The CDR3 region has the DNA TGCGCCAGCGGTCAGGGAAATACCTACGAGCAGTACTTC.

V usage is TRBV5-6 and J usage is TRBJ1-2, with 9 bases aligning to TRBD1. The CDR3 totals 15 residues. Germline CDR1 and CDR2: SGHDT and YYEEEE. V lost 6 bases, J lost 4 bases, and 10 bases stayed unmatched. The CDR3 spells CASIHWTGETYGYTF. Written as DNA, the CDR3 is TGTGCCAGCATCCACTGGACAGGGGAGACCTATGGCTACACCTTC.

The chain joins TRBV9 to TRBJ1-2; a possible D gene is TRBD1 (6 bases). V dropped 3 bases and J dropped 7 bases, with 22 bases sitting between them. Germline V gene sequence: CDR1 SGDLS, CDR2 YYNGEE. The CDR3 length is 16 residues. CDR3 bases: TGTGCCAGCAGCGCACAACCATCCCGGGACATCGGTGGCTACACCTTC. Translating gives CASSAQPSRDIGGYTF.

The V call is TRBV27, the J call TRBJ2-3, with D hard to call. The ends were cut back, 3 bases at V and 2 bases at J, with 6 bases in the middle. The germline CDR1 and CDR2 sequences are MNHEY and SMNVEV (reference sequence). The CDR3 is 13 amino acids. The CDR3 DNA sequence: TGTGCCAGCAGTTTCTACCTCACAGATACGCAGTATTTT. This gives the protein CASSFYLTDTQYF.

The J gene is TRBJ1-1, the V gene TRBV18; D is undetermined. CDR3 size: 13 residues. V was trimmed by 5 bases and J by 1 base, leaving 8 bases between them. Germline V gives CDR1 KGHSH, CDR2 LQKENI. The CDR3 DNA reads TGTGCCAGCTCAACTAGCTGGAACACTGAAGCTTTCTTT. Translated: CASSTSWNTEAFF.

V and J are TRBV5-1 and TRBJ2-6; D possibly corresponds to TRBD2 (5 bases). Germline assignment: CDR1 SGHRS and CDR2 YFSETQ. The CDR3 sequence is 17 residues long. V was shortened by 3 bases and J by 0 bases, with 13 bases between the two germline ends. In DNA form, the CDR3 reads TGCGCCAGCAGCTCTGGACTGTTACTCTCTGGGGCCAACGTCCTGACTTTC. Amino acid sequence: CASSSGLLLSGANVLTF.

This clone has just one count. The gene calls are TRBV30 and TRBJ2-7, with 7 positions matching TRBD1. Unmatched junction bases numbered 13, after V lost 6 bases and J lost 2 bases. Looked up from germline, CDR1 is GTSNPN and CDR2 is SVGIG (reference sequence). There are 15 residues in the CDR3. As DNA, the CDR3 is TGTGCCTGCAAAGACAGGGTACGTGGCGCCTACGAGCAGTACTTC. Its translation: CACKDRVRGAYEQYF.

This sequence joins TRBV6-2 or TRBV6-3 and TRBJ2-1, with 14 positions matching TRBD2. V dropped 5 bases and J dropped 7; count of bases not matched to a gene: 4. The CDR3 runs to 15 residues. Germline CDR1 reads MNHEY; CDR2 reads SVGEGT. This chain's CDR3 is CASSQTSGGDNEQFF. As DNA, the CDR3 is TGTGCCAGCAGTCAGACTAGCGGGGGGGATAATGAGCAGTTCTTC.

In nucleotides, the CDR3 is TGTGCCAGCAGCGTAGCGGTAGCCTCTAATGAAAAACTGTTTTTT. Protein sequence: CASSVAVASNEKLFF. The J gene is TRBJ1-4, the V gene TRBV9; no reliable D call. This CDR3 is 15 amino acids long. V gave up 0 bases and J gave up 3 bases, with 9 bases separating them. The germline V gene encodes CDR1 SGDLS and CDR2 YYNGEE.